The 21 T cell receptor beta chains presented below share a single source sample, sequenced in a study of shared clonotypes between healthy human individuals. Some clones are missing from TCRdb's copy, which holds only in-frame ones; the method was immunoSEQ multiplex PCR. Of more than 1.2 million clones listed, 97% to 99% were seen once; the top ten hold 0.36%. The material sequenced was naive CD4+ T cells sorted from blood. Stated subset: CD45RA+ positively selected. These TCRs come from a man aged 25 to 45 in good health.

The CDR3 sequence: CASSIEGGRTDEQFF. The CDR3, as DNA: TGTGCCAGTAGTATAGAGGGGGGCAGGACGGATGAGCAGTTCTTC. The chain joins TRBV19 to TRBJ2-1; D possibly uses TRBD1 or TRBD2 (6 bases each). The CDR3 length is 15 residues. The ends were cut back, 0 bases at V and 8 bases at J, with 14 bases in the middle. Germline CDR1 LNHDA, CDR2 SQIVND (reference sequence).

J is TRBJ2-7 and V is TRBV7-7; D remains ambiguous. Germline V gene sequence: CDR1 SSHAT, CDR2 FNYEAQ (reference sequence). V dropped 2 bases and J dropped 6 bases, with 11 bases sitting between them. This CDR3 has 13 residues. The CDR3 DNA reads TGTGCCAGCAGCTTACACCCTGGTGGCGAGCAGTACTTC. Its translation is CASSLHPGGEQYF.

The chain is built from TRBV18 and TRBJ1-1; D is possibly TRBD1 (6 bases). Trimming shortened V by 6 bases and J by 0 bases, and 20 bases separated the two germline ends. Germline assignment: CDR1 KGHSH and CDR2 LQKENI. This CDR3 comprises 17 residues. In DNA form, the CDR3 reads TGTGCCAGCTCCCCTTCGACAGGCGATCTCATGAACACTGAAGCTTTCTTT. This gives the protein CASSPSTGDLMNTEAFF.

The chain employs TRBV7-3 and TRBJ1-2; 9 bases are shared with TRBD1. V trimming: 3 bases; J trimming: 8 bases; junction bases outside the gene matches: 10. This CDR3 is built from 15 residues. Per germline, CDR1 SGHTA and CDR2 FQGTGA. This CDR3 is CASSFDPGQGYGYTF. Here the CDR3 DNA reads TGTGCCAGCAGCTTCGACCCGGGACAGGGTTACGGCTACACCTTC.

The rearrangement links TRBV6-1 to TRBJ1-1; the D is unclear. CDR1 and CDR2 (germline): MNHNS, SASEGT. V shed 6 bases and J shed 11 bases, with 4 bases lying between them. The CDR3 covers 8 residues. The CDR3: CASRGAFF. The CDR3 DNA reads TGTGCCAGCAGAGGGGCTTTCTTT.

This rearrangement joins TRBV6-5 to TRBJ1-3; D is ambiguous. This CDR3 has 15 amino acids. The ends were cut back, 7 bases at V and 1 base at J, with 14 bases in the middle. CDR1 and CDR2 from the germline V gene are MNHEY and SVGAGI. The CDR3 is CASKRLQISGNTIYF. The CDR3 nucleotides are TGTGCCAGCAAAAGGTTACAGATTTCTGGAAACACCATATATTTT.

This sequence joins TRBV19 and TRBJ2-5; no clear D. CDR3 length equals 13 residues. V lost 3 bases and J 5 bases, leaving 10 bases between the germline ends. Germline CDR1 is LNHDA and CDR2 is SQIVND (reference sequence). The CDR3 nucleotides are TGTGCCAGTAGTATGCAGATCGTGGAGACCCAGTACTTC. This gives the protein CASSMQIVETQYF.

The chain is built from TRBV18 and TRBJ1-2, with D unclear. Germline CDR1 KGHSH, CDR2 LQKENI. This CDR3 has 12 amino acids. V was shortened by 6 bases and J by 8 bases, with 13 bases between the two germline ends. CDR3 in amino acids: CASSPSRSGYTF. In DNA, the CDR3 is TGTGCCAGCTCCCCTTCCCGGAGCGGCTACACCTTC.

This rearrangement joins TRBV5-1 to TRBJ2-7; D could derive from TRBD1 or TRBD2 (6 bases each). The CDR3 loop spans 15 amino acids. The V gene lost 1 base and the J gene lost 7 bases, with 18 bases spanning the gap. In germline, CDR1 is SGHRS, CDR2 YFSETQ. DNA of the CDR3: TGCGCCAGCAGCTTGCGAGGGGGGTTGTCTCGGGAGCAGTACTTC. Encoded protein: CASSLRGGLSREQYF.

The chain combines TRBV27 with TRBJ1-5; possible D gene TRBD1, 5 bases. The CDR3 spans 15 residues. Trimming shortened V by 2 bases and J by 5 bases, and 13 bases separated the two germline ends. In germline, CDR1 is MNHEY, CDR2 SMNVEV (reference sequence). The CDR3 DNA is TGTGCCAGCAGTTTAAAGTCAGGGAGCCATCAGCCCCAGCATTTT. This gives the protein CASSLKSGSHQPQHF.

The gene calls are TRBV28 and TRBJ1-2; possibly TRBD1 for D (5 bases). Germline V CDR1 and CDR2: MDHEN, SYDVKM. The CDR3 totals 14 residues. Trimming took 3 bases from V and 3 from J, leaving 11 bases between them. CDR3 loop: CASSLGRPDYGYTF. CDR3 nucleotides: TGTGCCAGCAGTTTGGGGCGCCCGGACTATGGCTACACCTTC.

The chain has TRBV5-5 and TRBJ2-1; D may be TRBD2 (5 bases). The CDR3 spans 13 residues. The ends were cut back, 4 bases at V and 5 bases at J, with 10 bases in the middle. Germline lookup yields CDR1 SGHKS and CDR2 YYEKEE (reference sequence). This CDR3 reads CASSGGLDNEQFF. DNA for the CDR3: TGTGCCAGCAGCGGCGGACTTGACAATGAGCAGTTCTTC.

The rearrangement uses TRBV2 and TRBJ1-5, with D uncertain. V lost 4 bases to trimming and J lost 3 bases, with 10 bases between them. This CDR3 contains 14 residues. Per germline, CDR1 SNHLY and CDR2 FYNNEI. This CDR3 reads CASSVISANQPQHF. The DNA of the CDR3 is TGTGCCAGCAGTGTTATTTCGGCCAATCAGCCCCAGCATTTT.

V and J are TRBV19 and TRBJ2-7, with TRBD2 identical over 10 bases. CDR3 size: 18 residues. V dropped 4 bases and J dropped 2; count of bases not matched to a gene: 14. Germline values: CDR1 LNHDA, CDR2 SQIVND (reference sequence). The chain's CDR3 is CASSKKREGLSIPYEQYF. CDR3 in DNA: TGTGCCAGTAGTAAGAAGCGGGAGGGCCTGTCTATCCCCTACGAGCAGTACTTC.

This clone was counted once. The CDR3 DNA is TGTGCCAGCAGATACCTACCTCAGATACAAGAGACCCAGTACTTC. Amino acids: CASRYLPQIQETQYF. The chain employs TRBV7-2 and TRBJ2-5; D is undetermined. Trimming removed 6 bases from V and 2 bases from J, with 16 bases in between. The V gene's germline CDR1 is SGHTA and CDR2 FQGNSA. This CDR3 is built from 15 residues.

The chain uses TRBV6-6 and TRBJ2-1; the D call may be TRBD1 or TRBD2 (5 bases each). This CDR3 comprises 16 residues. Looked up from germline, CDR1 is MNHNY and CDR2 is SVGAGI (reference sequence). The V and J ends lost 6 bases and 0 bases respectively, with 15 bases between them. The CDR3 nucleotides read TGTGCCAGCAGCCGGGACCGACCAAGCTCCTACAATGAGCAGTTCTTC. Translation gives CASSRDRPSSYNEQFF.

The V gene is TRBV11-3, the J gene TRBJ2-1; 7 bases fit TRBD2. Germline loops: CDR1 SGHNT, CDR2 YENEEA. This CDR3 contains 14 residues. V was clipped by 4 bases and J by 4 bases; unmatched bases: 4. The CDR3 DNA reads as TGTGCCAGCAGCTCAGGACTAGAGTACAATGAGCAGTTCTTC. As protein: CASSSGLEYNEQFF.

V is TRBV5-1 and J is TRBJ2-7, with TRBD2 identical over 10 bases. This CDR3 has 13 amino acids. Germline assignment: CDR1 SGHRS and CDR2 YFSETQ. J was trimmed by 7 bases and V by 7 bases; bases with no gene match: 8. CDR3: CASRTSGMGEQYF. The CDR3 DNA is TGCGCCAGCCGTACTAGCGGGATGGGAGAGCAGTACTTC.

This clone was seen only once. J is TRBJ2-3 and V is TRBV5-4, with 7 bases lining up with TRBD2. J was trimmed by 2 bases and V by 0 bases; bases with no gene match: 3. The CDR3 consists of 15 residues. The V gene's germline CDR1 is SGHNT and CDR2 YYREEE (reference sequence). CDR3 DNA: TGTGCCAGCAGCTTGGTGGCGGGAGCCACAGATACGCAGTATTTT. Protein sequence: CASSLVAGATDTQYF.

The chain has TRBV29-1 and TRBJ2-5, with TRBD1 matching over 7 bases. Germline CDR1 is SQVTM and CDR2 is ANQGSEA. J lost 6 bases, V lost 4 bases, and 14 bases had no gene match. This CDR3 has 15 amino acids. CDR3 protein: CSVASDRDPQKTQYF. CDR3 DNA: TGCAGCGTTGCCTCCGACAGGGATCCGCAAAAGACCCAGTACTTC.

The CDR3 reads CASSVPPGGGSSYNEQFF. The CDR3 region has the DNA TGCGCCAGCAGCGTCCCCCCGGGCGGGGGGAGCTCCTACAATGAGCAGTTCTTC. This sequence joins TRBV5-1 and TRBJ2-1, with 8 bases aligning to TRBD2. Germline lookup yields CDR1 SGHRS and CDR2 YFSETQ. The CDR3 is 18 residues long. V lost 4 bases and J lost 0; bases outside the gene matches: 12. The whole variable domain, remainder taken from reference TRBV5-1 and TRBJ2-1, is KAGVTQTPRYLIKTRGQQVTLSCSPISGHRSVSWYQQTPGQGLQFLFEYFSETQRNKGNFPGRFSGRQFSNSRSEMNVSTLELGDSALYLCASSVPPGGGSSYNEQFFGPGTRLTVL.